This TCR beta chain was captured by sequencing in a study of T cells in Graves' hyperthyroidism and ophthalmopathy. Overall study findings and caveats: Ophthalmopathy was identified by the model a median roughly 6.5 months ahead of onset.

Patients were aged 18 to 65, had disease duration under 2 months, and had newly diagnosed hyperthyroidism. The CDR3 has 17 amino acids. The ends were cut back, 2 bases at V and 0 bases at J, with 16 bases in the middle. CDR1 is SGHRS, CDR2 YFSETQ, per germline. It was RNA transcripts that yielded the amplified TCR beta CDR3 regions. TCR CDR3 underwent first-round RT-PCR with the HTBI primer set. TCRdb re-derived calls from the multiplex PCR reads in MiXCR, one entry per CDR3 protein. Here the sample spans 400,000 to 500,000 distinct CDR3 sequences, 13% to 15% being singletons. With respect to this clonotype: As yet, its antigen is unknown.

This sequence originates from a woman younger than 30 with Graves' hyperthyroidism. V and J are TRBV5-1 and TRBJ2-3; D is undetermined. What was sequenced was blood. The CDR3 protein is CASSFLGWSPSTDTQYF. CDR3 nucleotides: TGCGCCAGCAGCTTCCTGGGTTGGAGCCCTAGCACAGATACGCAGTATTTT.